This T cell receptor (beta chain) was identified during a study of cytotoxic CD8 clonotypes in ibrutinib-treated CLL. Study background: A median around 12 months of treatment, range 6 to 36, preceded the collection of response samples. Among the samples, the mean was roughly 280,000 productive templates and 75,000 to 95,000 productive rearrangements. Study results and limitations: Patients showed higher baseline clonality than age-matched healthy donors, and it tracked circulating CD8+ T-cell counts. Clonality climbed at ibrutinib response, then dropped toward baseline at progression.

To note about this clone: Its antigen is currently unknown.

Here immunoSEQ multiplex PCR was the method, and the copy in TCRdb shows in-frame clones only, minus some. The repertoire holds 250,000 to 350,000 clones, with 65% to 85% as singletons. Between the trimmed V and J ends, which lost 2 bases and 5 bases, there was a span of 16 bases. This CDR3 spans 15 amino acids. Germline V gene lookup returns CDR1 MNHEY and CDR2 SVGAGI. This chain links TRBV6-5 with TRBJ2-7; D is uncertain. The receptor was isolated from a human donor with chronic lymphocytic leukemia. Here the sequenced sample was PBMCs, taken at disease progression, from a patient treated with ibrutinib. The CDR3 is CASSYLEQVRDEQYF. In nucleotides, the CDR3 is TGTGCCAGCAGTTACCTAGAGCAGGTTCGGGACGAGCAGTACTTC.